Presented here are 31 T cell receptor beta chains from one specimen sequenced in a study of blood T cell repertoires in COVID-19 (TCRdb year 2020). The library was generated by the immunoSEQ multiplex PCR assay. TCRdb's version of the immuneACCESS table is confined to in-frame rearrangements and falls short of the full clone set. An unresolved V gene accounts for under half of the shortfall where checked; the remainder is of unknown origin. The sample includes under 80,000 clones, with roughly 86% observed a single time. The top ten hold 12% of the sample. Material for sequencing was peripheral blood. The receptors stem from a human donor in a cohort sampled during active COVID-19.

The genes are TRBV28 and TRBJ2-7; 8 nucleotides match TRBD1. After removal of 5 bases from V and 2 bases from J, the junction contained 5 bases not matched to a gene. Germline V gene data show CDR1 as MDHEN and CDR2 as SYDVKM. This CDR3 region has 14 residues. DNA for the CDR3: TGTGCCAGCAGTGCGTCAGGGGGCCCCTACGAGCAGTACTTC. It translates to CASSASGGPYEQYF. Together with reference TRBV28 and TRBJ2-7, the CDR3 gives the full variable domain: DVKVTQSSRYLVKRTGEKVFLECVQDMDHENMFWYRQDPGLGLRLIYFSYDVKMKEKGDIPEGYSVSREKKERFSLILESASTNQTSMYLCASSASGGPYEQYFGPGTRLTVT.

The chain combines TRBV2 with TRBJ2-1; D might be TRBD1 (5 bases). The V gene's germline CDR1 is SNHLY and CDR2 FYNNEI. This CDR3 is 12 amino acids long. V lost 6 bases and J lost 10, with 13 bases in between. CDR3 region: CASRADSREQFF. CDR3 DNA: TGTGCCAGCAGGGCCGACAGTAGGGAGCAGTTCTTC.

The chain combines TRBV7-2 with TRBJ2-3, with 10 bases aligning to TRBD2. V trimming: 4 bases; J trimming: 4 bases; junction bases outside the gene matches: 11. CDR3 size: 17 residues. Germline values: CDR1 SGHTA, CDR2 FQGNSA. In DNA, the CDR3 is TGTGCCAGCAGCTCTCATAGTAGCGGGGGGCTCGCAGATACGCAGTATTTT. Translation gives CASSSHSSGGLADTQYF.

CDR3 region: CASSLAVTGRPTDTQYF. The CDR3 region has the DNA TGTGCCAGCAGCTTGGCCGTAACGGGGAGACCCACAGATACGCAGTATTTT. V gene TRBV5-6 combines with J gene TRBJ2-3, with D maybe TRBD2 (5 bases). V dropped 0 bases and J dropped 2 bases, with 16 bases sitting between them. The CDR3 sequence is 17 residues long. Germline CDR1 reads SGHDT; CDR2 reads YYEEEE. The complete variable domain, with remaining parts taken from reference TRBV5-6 and TRBJ2-3, reads DAGVTQSPTHLIKTRGQQVTLRCSPKSGHDTVSWYQQALGQGPQFIFQYYEEEERQRGNFPDRFSGHQFPNYSSELNVNALLLGDSALYLCASSLAVTGRPTDTQYFGPGTRLTVL.

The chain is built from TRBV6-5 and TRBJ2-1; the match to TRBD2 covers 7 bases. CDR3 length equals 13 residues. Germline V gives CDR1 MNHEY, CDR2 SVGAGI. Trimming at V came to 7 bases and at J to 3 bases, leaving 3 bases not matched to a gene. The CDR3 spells CASIGGGYNEQFF. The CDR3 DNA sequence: TGTGCCAGCATAGGCGGGGGCTACAATGAGCAGTTCTTC.

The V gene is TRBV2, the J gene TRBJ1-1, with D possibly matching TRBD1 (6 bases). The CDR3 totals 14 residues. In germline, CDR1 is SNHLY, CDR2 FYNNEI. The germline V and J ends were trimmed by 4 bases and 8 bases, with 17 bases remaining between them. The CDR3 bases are TGTGCCAGCAGTGGCAGGGGTGCTACTATAGAAGCTTTCTTT. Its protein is CASSGRGATIEAFF.

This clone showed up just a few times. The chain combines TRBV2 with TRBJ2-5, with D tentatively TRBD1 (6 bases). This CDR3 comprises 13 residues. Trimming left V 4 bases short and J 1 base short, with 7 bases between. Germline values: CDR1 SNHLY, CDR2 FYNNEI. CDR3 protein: CASSGGLQETQYF. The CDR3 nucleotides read TGTGCCAGCAGTGGGGGGCTCCAAGAGACCCAGTACTTC.

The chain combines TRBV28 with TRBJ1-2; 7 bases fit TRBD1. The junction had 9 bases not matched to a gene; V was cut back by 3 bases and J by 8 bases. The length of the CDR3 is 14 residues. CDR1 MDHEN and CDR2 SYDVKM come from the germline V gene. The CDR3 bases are TGTGCCAGCAGTTTGAGGACAGGCTGGGAGGGCTACACCTTC. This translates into CASSLRTGWEGYTF.

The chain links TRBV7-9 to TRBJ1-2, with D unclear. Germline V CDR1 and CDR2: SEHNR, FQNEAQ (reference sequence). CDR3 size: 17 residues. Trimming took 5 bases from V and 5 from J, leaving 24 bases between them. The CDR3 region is CASSGRVEGPSAYGYTF. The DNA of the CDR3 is TGTGCCAGCAGCGGGCGGGTGGAGGGTCCTTCAGCGTATGGCTACACCTTC.

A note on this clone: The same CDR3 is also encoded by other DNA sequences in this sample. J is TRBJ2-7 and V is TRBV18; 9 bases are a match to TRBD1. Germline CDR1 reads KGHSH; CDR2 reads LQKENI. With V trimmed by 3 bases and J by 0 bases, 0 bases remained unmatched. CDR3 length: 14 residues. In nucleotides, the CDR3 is TGTGCCAGCTCACCGGGACAGGGCTCCTACGAGCAGTACTTC. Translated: CASSPGQGSYEQYF.

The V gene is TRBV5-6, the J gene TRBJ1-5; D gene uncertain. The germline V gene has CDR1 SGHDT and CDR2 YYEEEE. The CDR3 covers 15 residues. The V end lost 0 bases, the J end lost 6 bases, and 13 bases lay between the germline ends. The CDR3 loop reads CASSLAARSGQPQHF. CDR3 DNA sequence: TGTGCCAGCAGCTTGGCCGCTCGGTCGGGTCAGCCCCAGCATTTT.

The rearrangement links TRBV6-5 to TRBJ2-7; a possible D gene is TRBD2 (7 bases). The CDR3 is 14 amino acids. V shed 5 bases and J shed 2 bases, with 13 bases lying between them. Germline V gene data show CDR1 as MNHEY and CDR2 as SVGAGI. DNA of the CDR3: TGTGCCAGCAGTAGTAGGGGGGGTACCTACGAGCAGTACTTC. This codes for CASSSRGGTYEQYF.

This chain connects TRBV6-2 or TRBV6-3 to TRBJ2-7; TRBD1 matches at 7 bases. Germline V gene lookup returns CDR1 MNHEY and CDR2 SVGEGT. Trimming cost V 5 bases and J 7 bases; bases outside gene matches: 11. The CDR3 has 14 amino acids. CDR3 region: CASSRGPTAGEQYF. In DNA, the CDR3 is TGTGCCAGCAGTAGGGGGCCGACCGCTGGAGAGCAGTACTTC.

The CDR3 reads CASSQAGQGRANQPQHF. In DNA form, the CDR3 reads TGTGCCAGCTCACAAGCAGGACAGGGTAGGGCCAATCAGCCCCAGCATTTT. The chain combines TRBV18 with TRBJ1-5; 8 nucleotides line up with TRBD1. The CDR3 totals 17 residues. Looked up from germline, CDR1 is KGHSH and CDR2 is LQKENI. V trimming: 4 bases; J trimming: 3 bases; junction bases outside the gene matches: 11.

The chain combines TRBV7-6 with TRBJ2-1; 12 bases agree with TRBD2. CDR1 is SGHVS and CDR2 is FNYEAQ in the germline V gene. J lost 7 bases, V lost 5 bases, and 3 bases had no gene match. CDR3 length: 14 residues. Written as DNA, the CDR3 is TGTGCCAGCAGCCGGGGACTAGCGGGTAATGAGCAGTTCTTC. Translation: CASSRGLAGNEQFF.

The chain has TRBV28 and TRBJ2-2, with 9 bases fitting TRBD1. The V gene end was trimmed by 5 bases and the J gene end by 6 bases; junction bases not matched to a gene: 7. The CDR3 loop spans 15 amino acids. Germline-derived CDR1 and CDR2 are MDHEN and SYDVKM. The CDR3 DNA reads TGTGCCAGCAGTCAACCGGGACAGGGCCCCGGGGAGCTGTTTTTT. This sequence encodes CASSQPGQGPGELFF.

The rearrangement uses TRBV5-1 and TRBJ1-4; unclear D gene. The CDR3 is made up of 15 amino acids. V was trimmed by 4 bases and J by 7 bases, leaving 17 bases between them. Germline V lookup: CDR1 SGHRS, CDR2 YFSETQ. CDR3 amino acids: CASSEDPGSFEKLFF. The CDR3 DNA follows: TGCGCCAGCAGCGAGGACCCCGGGAGCTTTGAAAAACTGTTTTTT.

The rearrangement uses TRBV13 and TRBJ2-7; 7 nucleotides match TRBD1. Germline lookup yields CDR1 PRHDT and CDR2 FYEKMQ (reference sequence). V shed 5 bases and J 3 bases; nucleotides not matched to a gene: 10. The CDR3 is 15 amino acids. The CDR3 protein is CASSRSRRTGYEQYF. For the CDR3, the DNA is TGTGCCAGCAGCCGATCAAGGCGGACAGGCTACGAGCAGTACTTC.

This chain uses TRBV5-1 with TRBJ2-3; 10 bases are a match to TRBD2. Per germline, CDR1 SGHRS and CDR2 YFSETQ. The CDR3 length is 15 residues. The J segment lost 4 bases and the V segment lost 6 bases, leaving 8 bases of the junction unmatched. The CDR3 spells CASNLVAGGPDTQYF. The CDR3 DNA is TGCGCCAGCAACCTAGTAGCGGGGGGACCAGATACGCAGTATTTT.

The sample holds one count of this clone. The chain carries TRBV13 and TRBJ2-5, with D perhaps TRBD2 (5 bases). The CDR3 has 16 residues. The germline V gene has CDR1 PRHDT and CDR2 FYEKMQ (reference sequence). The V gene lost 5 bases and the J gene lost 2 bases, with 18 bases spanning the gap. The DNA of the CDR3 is TGTGCCAGCAGCCCACGCTTGGCGGGCAGGCAAGAGACCCAGTACTTC. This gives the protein CASSPRLAGRQETQYF.

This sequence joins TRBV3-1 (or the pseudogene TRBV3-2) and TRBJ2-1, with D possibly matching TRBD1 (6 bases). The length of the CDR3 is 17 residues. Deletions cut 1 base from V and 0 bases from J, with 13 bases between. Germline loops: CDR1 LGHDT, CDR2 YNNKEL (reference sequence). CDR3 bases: TGTGCCAGCAGCCAAGCGACAGGACCGAGCTCCTACAATGAGCAGTTCTTC. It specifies CASSQATGPSSYNEQFF.

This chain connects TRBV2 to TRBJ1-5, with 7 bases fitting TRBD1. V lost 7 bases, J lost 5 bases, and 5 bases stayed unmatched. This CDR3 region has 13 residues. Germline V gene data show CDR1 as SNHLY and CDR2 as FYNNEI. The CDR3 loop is CASTVDRDQPQHF. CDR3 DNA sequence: TGTGCCAGCACCGTCGACAGGGATCAGCCCCAGCATTTT.

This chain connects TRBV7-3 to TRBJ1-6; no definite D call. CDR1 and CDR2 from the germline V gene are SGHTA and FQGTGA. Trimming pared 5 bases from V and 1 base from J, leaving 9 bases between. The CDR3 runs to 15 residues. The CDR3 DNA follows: TGTGCCAGCAGCCGCACTAGTTCCTATAATTCACCCCTCCACTTT. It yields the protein CASSRTSSYNSPLHF.

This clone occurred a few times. The chain's CDR3 is CASSRAGTEYGYTF. The DNA of the CDR3 is TGTGCCAGCAGCCGAGCCGGGACAGAATATGGCTACACCTTC. This chain links TRBV2 with TRBJ1-2, with 7 bases fitting TRBD1. This CDR3 has 14 amino acids. The ends lost 6 bases at V and 5 bases at J; junction bases unmatched: 9. CDR1 SNHLY and CDR2 FYNNEI come from the germline V gene.

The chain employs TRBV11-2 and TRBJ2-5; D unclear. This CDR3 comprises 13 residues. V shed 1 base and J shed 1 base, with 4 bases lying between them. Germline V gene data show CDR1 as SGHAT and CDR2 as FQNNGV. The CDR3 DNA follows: TGTGCCAGCAGCTTAGGACTCCAAGAGACCCAGTACTTC. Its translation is CASSLGLQETQYF.

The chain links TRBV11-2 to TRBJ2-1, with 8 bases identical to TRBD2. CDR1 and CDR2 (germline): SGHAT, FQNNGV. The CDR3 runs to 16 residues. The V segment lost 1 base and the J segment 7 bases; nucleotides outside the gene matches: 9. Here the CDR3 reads CASSLVGRVRGNEQFF. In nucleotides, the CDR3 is TGTGCCAGCAGCTTAGTCGGGAGGGTCAGGGGTAATGAGCAGTTCTTC. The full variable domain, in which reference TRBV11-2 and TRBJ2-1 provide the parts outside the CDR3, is EAGVAQSPRYKIIEKRQSVAFWCNPISGHATLYWYQQILGQGPKLLIQFQNNGVVDDSQLPKDRFSAERLKGVDSTLKIQPAKLEDSAVYLCASSLVGRVRGNEQFFGPGTRLTVL.

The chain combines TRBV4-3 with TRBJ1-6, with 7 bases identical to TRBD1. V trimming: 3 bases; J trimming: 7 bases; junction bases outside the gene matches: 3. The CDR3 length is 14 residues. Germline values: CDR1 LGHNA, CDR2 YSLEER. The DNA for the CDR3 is TGCGCCAGCAGCCAGGGACAGAAGAATTCACCCCTCCACTTT. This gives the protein CASSQGQKNSPLHF.

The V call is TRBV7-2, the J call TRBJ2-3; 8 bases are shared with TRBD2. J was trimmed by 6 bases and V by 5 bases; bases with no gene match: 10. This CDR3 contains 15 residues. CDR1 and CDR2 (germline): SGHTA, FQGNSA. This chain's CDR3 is CASSAGLARGDTQYF. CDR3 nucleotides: TGTGCCAGCAGCGCCGGACTAGCCCGGGGGGATACGCAGTATTTT. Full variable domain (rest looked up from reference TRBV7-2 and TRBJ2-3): GAGVSQSPSNKVTEKGKDVELRCDPISGHTALYWYRQSLGQGLEFLIYFQGNSAPDKSGLPSDRFSAERTGGSVSTLTIQRTQQEDSAVYLCASSAGLARGDTQYFGPGTRLTVL.

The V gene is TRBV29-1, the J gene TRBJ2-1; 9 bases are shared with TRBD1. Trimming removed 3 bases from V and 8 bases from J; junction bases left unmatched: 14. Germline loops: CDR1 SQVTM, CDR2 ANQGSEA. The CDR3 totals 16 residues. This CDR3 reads CSVDQTQGAPRDEQFF. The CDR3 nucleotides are TGCAGCGTTGACCAGACACAGGGGGCGCCGAGGGATGAGCAGTTCTTC.

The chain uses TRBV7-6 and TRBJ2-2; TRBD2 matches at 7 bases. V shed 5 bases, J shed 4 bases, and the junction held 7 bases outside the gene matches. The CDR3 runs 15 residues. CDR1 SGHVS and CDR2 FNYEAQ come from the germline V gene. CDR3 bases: TGTGCCAGCAGCCCCCGACAGCGGGGCACCGGGGAGCTGTTTTTT. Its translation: CASSPRQRGTGELFF. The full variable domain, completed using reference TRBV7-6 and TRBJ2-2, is GAGVSQSPRYKVTKRGQDVALRCDPISGHVSLYWYRQALGQGPEFLTYFNYEAQQDKSGLPNDRFSAERPEGSISTLTIQRTEQRDSAMYRCASSPRQRGTGELFFGEGSRLTVL.

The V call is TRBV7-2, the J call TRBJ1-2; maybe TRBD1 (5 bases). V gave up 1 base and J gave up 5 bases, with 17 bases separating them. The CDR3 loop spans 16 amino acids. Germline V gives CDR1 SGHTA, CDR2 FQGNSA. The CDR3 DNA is TGTGCCAGCAGCTTAGACGGCGGGGGTACGGTGTATGGCTACACCTTC. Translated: CASSLDGGGTVYGYTF.